The source of this T cell receptor (beta chain) is a study of PD-1 blockade in classical Hodgkin lymphoma (dated by TCRdb to the early 2020s). In the study overall: Nivolumab dosing was 3 mg/kg intravenously every 2 weeks, continuing until either disease progression or unacceptable toxicity. The study used TCR beta sequencing and CyTOF to define a peripheral blood immune signature of response to PD-1 blockade in classical Hodgkin lymphoma. Results and caveats for the whole study, not just this receptor: A significant rise by C4D1 was seen in CD4+ but not CD8+ TCR diversity (p=0.0027 vs p=0.16), with the rise being most apparent in complete responders (p=0.02). Only a single clinical trial cohort was studied, and what caused the repertoire differences, possibly disease activity or prior therapy, remained undefined. Trial patients achieving complete response had baseline diversity similar to newly diagnosed patients, whereas partial responders and progressors had significantly lower diversity. Baseline TCR diversity was reported to be lower in newly diagnosed patients than in healthy donors and to be lower still in relapsed/refractory patients. Lower diversity was observed in patients in whom nivolumab was started less than 1 year after ASCT, and these patients were excluded from later analyses so that confounding by immune reconstitution would be avoided.

The CDR3 runs 13 amino acids, cysteine and phenylalanine included. The read is trimmed to its CDR3 DNA, 39 bases read in frame from base 1. The germline V gene specifies SGHRS as CDR1 and YFSETQ as CDR2. From V the trimming removes 7 bases and from J it removes 2 bases, while the gene matches leave 4 bases of the junction unaccounted for. This clone was found a few times. Its cognate antigen has yet to be identified. No qualities accompany the bases; no much larger clone lies one base away. According to the study, the label for this sample's time point signals: cycle 4 day 1 (C4D1), after 6 weeks of nivolumab. Every trial patient had relapsed after autologous stem cell transplantation, and cohorts A, B and C differed in prior brentuximab vedotin exposure. A total of 50 to 70 patients with relapsed/refractory classical Hodgkin lymphoma made up the trial cohort, and each patient's best overall response was complete response, partial response or progressive disease. Trial patients were treated with single-agent nivolumab in the multi-cohort phase II CheckMate 205 trial. Best overall response was determined by an independent review committee according to the 2007 International Working Group response criteria. Trial PBMCs were collected just before the start of nivolumab (C1D1) and during therapy at cycle 2 day 1 and cycle 4 day 1. Peripheral blood was collected in 8 mL Vacutainer Cell Preparation Tubes, from which PBMCs were isolated by centrifugation and then cryopreserved.

The Qiagen DNeasy kit was used to extract genomic DNA both from unsorted PBMCs and from the negatively selected CD4+ and CD8+ fractions. TCR beta CDR3 regions were subjected to amplification by immunoSEQ multiplex PCR with primers that anneal to V and J segments. Amplification bias was minimized using a synthetic immune receptor repertoire, and residual bias was removed computationally after sequencing. Turning to the authors' computational methods: Repertoire diversity was quantified as the Shannon entropy index using custom Python scripts. Unsorted, CD4+ and CD8+ repertoires were analyzed separately, except for combined analyses in which CD4+ and CD8+ sequences were merged in silico. Clonal expansion was defined as at least a 2-fold frequency increase after treatment relative to C1D1, with a pseudocount of 0.5 for undetected baseline clones. Clones with 0 or 1 copy at C1D1 were classified as singleton clones, and clones with 2 or more copies were classified as non-singleton clones. Clones expanded in unsorted samples were assigned a CD4+, CD8+ or unknown annotation through matching of protein sequences in sorted samples from the same patient. Diversity changes from C1D1 to C4D1 were tested in paired samples using Wilcoxon tests. Imported from immuneACCESS, the table was reduced by TCRdb to in-frame sequences with V and J called. These copies leave out some clones; in studies compared against another copy, an unresolved V gene accounts for under half, and the cause of the remainder is not known. V and J calls and clone size are as listed in that table; D and trimming were resolved from the DNA. Across this sample there are tens of thousands of clones, with about 90% seen only once. The top ten hold over 7.5% of the sample.

The input for sequencing was peripheral blood mononuclear cells (PBMCs), taken before the fourth cycle of nivolumab. This chain joins TRBV5-1 to TRBJ2-7; TRBD2 aligns with 9 central bases. The TCR originated in a human donor with classical Hodgkin lymphoma. The DNA is TGCGCCAGCGGGGTAGCGGGGGCCTACGAGCAGTACTTC. It is translated as CASGVAGAYEQYF.